This T cell receptor (beta chain) comes out of a study of identical twins. TCRdb reanalysed the 5' RACE reads using MiXCR and keeps one entry per CDR3 protein. The sample yields hundreds of thousands of distinct CDR3 sequences, 21% seen once. J gave up 2 bases and V 1 base, and 9 bases lay outside the gene matches. The CDR3 covers 17 residues. Germline lookup yields CDR1 SGHVS and CDR2 FNYEAQ. The same sample was also studied in work on T cells expressing NK-cell markers. That report adds: Several experiments employed an anti-gamma-delta TCR antibody to confine sorting to alpha-beta TCR T cells. Several donors showed these clonotypes also leading the CD3+CD56-NKG2C+ fraction.

The clonotype originates from a woman between 18 and 29 years old in good health. Material for sequencing was PBMCs. The genes are TRBV7-6 and TRBJ2-3; 7 bases fit TRBD2. CDR3 region: CASSLDRWKRDTDTQYF. The CDR3 coding sequence is TGTGCCAGCAGCTTAGACCGCTGGAAGCGGGACACAGATACGCAGTATTTT.